The 30 T cell receptor beta chains presented below share a single source sample, sequenced in a study of T cell repertoires in cytomegalovirus infection. MiXCR, applied by TCRdb to the reads, yields one record per CDR3 protein. Of hundreds of thousands of distinct CDR3 sequences listed, 9% to 9.5% were seen once; the top ten hold around 4.5%. The material sequenced was PBMCs. Receptors were obtained from a human donor in good health (CMV status not recorded). Some clones in this sample may be carry-over from other donors' samples.

In its sample, this clonotype was seen a few times. The chain joins TRBV30 to TRBJ1-1; D may be TRBD1 (6 bases). CDR3 length equals 14 residues. V was clipped by 2 bases and J by 1 base, with 11 bases between them. CDR1 and CDR2 (germline): GTSNPN, SVGIG (reference sequence). CDR3 DNA sequence: TGTGCCTGGAGTCGTCAGGGGTGGAACACTGAAGCTTTCTTT. It specifies CAWSRQGWNTEAFF.

The chain joins TRBV11-1 to TRBJ2-2; D call uncertain. V was pared by 8 bases and J by 4 bases, with 14 bases between. Germline loops: CDR1 SGHAT, CDR2 FQDESV (reference sequence). The CDR3 totals 14 residues. The DNA of the CDR3 is TGTGCCAGCCGATTGACACGGGCCACCGGGGAGCTGTTTTTT. Translation gives CASRLTRATGELFF.

This clonotype turned up a few times. J is TRBJ2-1 and V is TRBV19; D tentatively fits TRBD1 or TRBD2 (6 bases each). The CDR3 has 15 residues. V lost 2 bases to trimming and J lost 7 bases, with 15 bases between them. Germline-derived CDR1 and CDR2 are LNHDA and SQIVND (reference sequence). The CDR3 DNA reads TGTGCCAGTAGTATAAGTGGGGGGCAATGGAATGAGCAGTTCTTC. Its translation is CASSISGGQWNEQFF.

This clonotype was detected only a few times. V usage is TRBV27 and J usage is TRBJ1-1; possible D gene TRBD1, 6 bases. The CDR3 contains 13 residues. Germline CDR1 reads MNHEY; CDR2 reads SMNVEV (reference sequence). Trimming removed 6 bases from V and 4 bases from J, with 12 bases in between. CDR3 amino acids: CASRHNRVTEAFF. DNA for the CDR3: TGTGCCAGCAGACACAACAGGGTCACTGAAGCTTTCTTT.

The chain couples TRBV2 to TRBJ1-2; TRBD1 aligns across 10 bases. CDR1 SNHLY and CDR2 FYNNEI come from the germline V gene. The CDR3 contains 15 residues. The V and J ends lost 4 bases and 8 bases, in that order; junction bases with no gene match: 10. In nucleotides, the CDR3 is TGTGCCAGCAGTGGTTGGACAGGGGGGTCGGGAGGCTACACCTTC. Protein: CASSGWTGGSGGYTF.

This clonotype turned up a few times. The chain recombines TRBV5-1 with TRBJ2-7, with 8 bases fitting TRBD1. The CDR3 contains 14 residues. Unmatched junction bases numbered 7, after V lost 2 bases and J lost 6 bases. Per germline, CDR1 SGHRS and CDR2 YFSETQ. The CDR3 sequence: CASSFGQGRSEQYF. DNA of the CDR3: TGCGCCAGCAGCTTCGGACAGGGTAGGAGCGAGCAGTACTTC.

Worth noting for this clonotype: A much more abundant neighbour one base away suggests this may be a read error. The chain combines TRBV7-2 with TRBJ2-3, with 13 bases aligning to TRBD2. V gave up 5 bases and J gave up 4 bases; unmatched junction bases: 12. The length of the CDR3 is 18 residues. CDR1 and CDR2 (germline): SGHTA, FQGNSA. CDR3 amino acids: CASSRRGTSGMVPDTQYF. The CDR3 DNA reads as TGTGCCAGCAGCCGAAGAGGGACTAGCGGGATGGTTCCAGATACGCAGTATTTT.

The chain couples TRBV20-1 to TRBJ2-1; D gene unclear. V lost 2 bases, J lost 8 bases, and 7 bases lay in between. Germline CDR1 DFQATT, CDR2 SNEGSKA (reference sequence). The CDR3 is 11 residues long. As DNA, the CDR3 is TGCAGTGCTAGAATCGGGCATGAGCAGTTCTTC. This codes for CSARIGHEQFF.

This clonotype was observed a handful of times. At one of its ends the junction is not consistent with the germline gene, which may arise from a read error. The chain combines TRBV20-1 with TRBJ2-4, with 8 bases lining up with TRBD1. The CDR3 contains 15 residues. Per the germline V gene, CDR1 is DFQATT and CDR2 is SNEGSKA (reference sequence). This CDR3 is CSAEVRGQGGSFASF. DNA of the CDR3: TGCAGTGCGGAGGTCCGTGGACAGGGAGGATCCTTCGCTAGTTTC.

This clonotype has a handful of counts. The chain couples TRBV12-3 or TRBV12-4 to TRBJ1-5; 7 bases line up with TRBD1. There are 15 residues in the CDR3. V gave up 6 bases and J gave up 0 bases; unmatched junction bases: 5. Written as DNA, the CDR3 is TGTGCCAGCAGCCAACAGGGGAATAGCAATCAGCCCCAGCATTTT. Amino acid sequence: CASSQQGNSNQPQHF.

The chain carries TRBV6-2 or TRBV6-3 and TRBJ2-1; TRBD1 matches at 10 bases. CDR1 MNHEY and CDR2 SVGEGT come from the germline V gene. Germline trimming cut 2 bases from V and 10 bases from J; bases unmatched to any gene: 14. The length of the CDR3 is 17 residues. CDR3 in DNA: TGTGCCAGCAGTTACCTTAAGACAGGGGGCTTTTTTATGGAGCAGTTCTTC. Protein product: CASSYLKTGGFFMEQFF.

This sequence joins TRBV6-1 and TRBJ2-7; 8 positions match TRBD2. Per germline, CDR1 MNHNS and CDR2 SASEGT. The CDR3 has 14 residues. Trimming removed 6 bases from V and 3 bases from J; junction bases left unmatched: 7. The CDR3 nucleotides read TGTGCCAGCAGCGAGGGACTAGGGGGCTACGAGCAGTACTTC. It encodes CASSEGLGGYEQYF.

The chain combines TRBV20-1 with TRBJ2-3, with 8 bases that match TRBD2. V shed 6 bases and J 4 bases; nucleotides not matched to a gene: 12. The germline gives CDR1 DFQATT, CDR2 SNEGSKA (reference sequence). The CDR3 runs 15 residues. The CDR3 here is CSAPLLTGGADTQYF. CDR3 nucleotide sequence: TGCAGTGCCCCGCTTCTCACGGGGGGGGCAGATACGCAGTATTTT.

V and J are TRBV6-2 or TRBV6-3 and TRBJ1-2, with D hard to call. This CDR3 contains 13 residues. Trimming stripped 5 bases from V and 0 bases from J, with 7 bases between. Per germline, CDR1 MNHEY and CDR2 SVGEGT. The CDR3 spells CASSDRPNYGYTF. For the CDR3, the DNA is TGTGCCAGCAGTGATCGACCTAACTATGGCTACACCTTC.

At least ten counts were recorded for this clonotype. This sequence joins TRBV14 and TRBJ1-6, with no clear D. Germline CDR1 and CDR2: SGHDN and FVKESK. V lost 1 base and J 10 bases, leaving 11 bases between the germline ends. The CDR3 is made up of 14 amino acids. CDR3 DNA sequence: TGTGCCAGCAGCCAAGGCGCCTGGAGATCACCCCTCCACTTT. Residues: CASSQGAWRSPLHF.

This clonotype was observed many times. CDR3 DNA: TGTGCCAGCAGCTTAACACGGGAAACGGGTGGCTACACCTTC. As protein: CASSLTRETGGYTF. This chain connects TRBV7-2 to TRBJ1-2, with D unresolved. The germline V and J ends were trimmed by 2 bases and 7 bases, with 14 bases remaining between them. This CDR3 contains 14 residues. Germline-derived CDR1 and CDR2 are SGHTA and FQGNSA.

This clonotype was picked up many times. This chain links TRBV19 with TRBJ2-2; D uncertain. The length of the CDR3 is 12 residues. Trimming shortened V by 8 bases and J by 7 bases, and 11 bases separated the two germline ends. Germline CDR1 is LNHDA and CDR2 is SQIVND (reference sequence). The CDR3 loop is CASHWTDGELFF. CDR3 DNA: TGTGCCAGTCATTGGACGGACGGGGAGCTGTTTTTT. The variable domain in full, completed from reference TRBV19 and TRBJ2-2, reads DGGITQSPKYLFRKEGQNVTLSCEQNLNHDAMYWYRQDPGQGLRLIYYSQIVNDFQKGDIAEGYSVSREKKESFPLTVTSAQKNPTAFYLCASHWTDGELFFGEGSRLTVL.

V and J are TRBV7-8 and TRBJ1-5, with 7 bases that match TRBD1. The germline V gene encodes CDR1 SGHVS and CDR2 FQNEAQ. V lost 4 bases, J lost 0 bases, and 18 bases stayed unmatched. The CDR3 is 20 residues long. CDR3: CASSSRPPGTEIYSNQPQHF. In DNA form, the CDR3 reads TGTGCCAGCAGCTCCCGACCACCCGGGACAGAGATATATAGCAATCAGCCCCAGCATTTT.

This clonotype was recorded many times. CDR3 sequence: CASSPRVEVANEQFF. The CDR3 bases are TGTGCCAGTAGTCCCCGCGTAGAGGTGGCCAATGAGCAGTTCTTC. This chain connects TRBV19 to TRBJ2-1; D is unclear. The CDR3 consists of 15 residues. V was pared by 5 bases and J by 6 bases, with 17 bases between. Germline V gene lookup returns CDR1 LNHDA and CDR2 SQIVND (reference sequence).

This chain uses TRBV15 with TRBJ1-5; TRBD1 is a possible D gene (6 bases). Trimming pared 3 bases from V and 2 bases from J, leaving 17 bases between. Germline V gene sequence: CDR1 LNHNV, CDR2 YYDKDF (reference sequence). The CDR3 is made up of 17 amino acids. The CDR3 reads CATSRAGGARGNQPQHF. DNA of the CDR3: TGTGCCACCAGCAGGGCGGGGGGGGCGCGGGGCAATCAGCCCCAGCATTTT.

This clonotype was detected a few times. The chain couples TRBV6-5 to TRBJ1-4; 8 bases agree with TRBD1. The germline gives CDR1 MNHEY, CDR2 SVGAGI. This CDR3 contains 16 residues. V lost 5 bases and J lost 8; bases outside the gene matches: 13. The CDR3 reads CASSAPTGGSDEKLFF. The CDR3 DNA follows: TGTGCCAGCAGTGCACCTACAGGGGGTAGCGACGAAAAACTGTTTTTT.

This clonotype has a count of ten or more. The rearrangement joins TRBV28 to TRBJ1-1; TRBD1 might be the D (5 bases). CDR3 length: 13 residues. Germline V lookup: CDR1 MDHEN, CDR2 SYDVKM. Deletions cut 5 bases from V and 1 base from J, with 8 bases between. The CDR3 sequence is CASSGHPNTEAFF. The CDR3 coding sequence is TGTGCCAGCAGTGGACACCCGAACACTGAAGCTTTCTTT. Based on the CDR3 plus reference TRBV28 and TRBJ1-1, the full variable domain is DVKVTQSSRYLVKRTGEKVFLECVQDMDHENMFWYRQDPGLGLRLIYFSYDVKMKEKGDIPEGYSVSREKKERFSLILESASTNQTSMYLCASSGHPNTEAFFGQGTRLTVV.

Regarding this clonotype: This may come from a read error, since a much larger clone is one base off. The rearrangement links TRBV6-2 or TRBV6-3 to TRBJ2-1; 12 bases line up with TRBD2. Germline-derived CDR1 and CDR2 are MNHEY and SVGEGT. The CDR3 sequence is 15 residues long. The CDR3 reads CASSSSGRAKNGQFF. The CDR3 region has the DNA TGTGCCAGCAGTTCTAGCGGGAGGGCCAAGAATGGGCAGTTCTTC.

This chain connects TRBV15 to TRBJ2-5; 7 nucleotides match TRBD2. The CDR3 is 15 residues long. In germline, CDR1 is LNHNV, CDR2 YYDKDF (reference sequence). The J segment lost 5 bases and the V segment lost 0 bases, leaving 6 bases of the junction unmatched. The CDR3 sequence is CATSRESFGGETQYF. The CDR3 DNA sequence: TGTGCCACCAGCAGAGAATCTTTCGGGGGGGAGACCCAGTACTTC.

This chain connects TRBV30 to TRBJ1-2; no clear D. The CDR3 runs 14 residues. Trimming removed 3 bases from V and 4 bases from J, with 15 bases in between. Germline CDR1 is GTSNPN and CDR2 is SVGIG (reference sequence). CDR3 in amino acids: CAWRDPTLGYGYTF. The CDR3 DNA reads TGTGCCTGGAGGGACCCGACTCTTGGCTATGGCTACACCTTC.

This clonotype was observed at least ten times. The chain has TRBV7-2 and TRBJ2-4; TRBD1 agrees at 7 bases. Germline trimming cut 6 bases from V and 6 bases from J; bases unmatched to any gene: 8. From germline, CDR1 is SGHTA and CDR2 FQGNSA. CDR3 length: 14 amino acids. For the CDR3, the DNA is TGTGCCAGCAGTCAAAGGGGGCTAGGAAACATTCAGTACTTC. Translating gives CASSQRGLGNIQYF. The full variable domain, in which reference TRBV7-2 and TRBJ2-4 provide the parts outside the CDR3, is GAGVSQSPSNKVTEKGKDVELRCDPISGHTALYWYRQSLGQGLEFLIYFQGNSAPDKSGLPSDRFSAERTGGSVSTLTIQRTQQEDSAVYLCASSQRGLGNIQYFGAGTRLSVL.

This clonotype came up many times. CDR3 DNA: TGTGCCAGCAGTTCCCGGACAGTGAATGAGCAGTTCTTC. This sequence encodes CASSSRTVNEQFF. This chain links TRBV12-3 or TRBV12-4 with TRBJ2-1; tentatively, D is TRBD1 (6 bases). The CDR3 length is 13 residues. The V gene lost 4 bases and the J gene lost 7 bases, with 11 bases spanning the gap.

This clonotype was recorded at least ten times. The chain joins TRBV5-6 to TRBJ2-2; D unresolved. CDR1 is SGHDT and CDR2 is YYEEEE in the germline V gene. The V gene lost 3 bases and the J gene lost 2 bases, with 26 bases spanning the gap. The CDR3 runs to 20 residues. DNA of the CDR3: TGTGCCAGCAGCTCCCTATTGTACCGACCGCCGGGCCAAAACACCGGGGAGCTGTTTTTT. Amino acids: CASSSLLYRPPGQNTGELFF. Drawing the rest from reference TRBV5-6 and TRBJ2-2, the complete variable domain is DAGVTQSPTHLIKTRGQQVTLRCSPKSGHDTVSWYQQALGQGPQFIFQYYEEEERQRGNFPDRFSGHQFPNYSSELNVNALLLGDSALYLCASSSLLYRPPGQNTGELFFGEGSRLTVL.

This clonotype has a handful of counts. V and J are TRBV20-1 and TRBJ1-6, with a possible D match to TRBD1 (5 bases). This CDR3 comprises 14 residues. The V gene lost 4 bases and the J gene lost 10 bases, with 17 bases spanning the gap. Germline V lookup: CDR1 DFQATT, CDR2 SNEGSKA (reference sequence). The CDR3 DNA sequence: TGCAGTGCTACCGGGGCTCCGGGTGGGTCACCCCTCCACTTT. This sequence encodes CSATGAPGGSPLHF.

In its sample, this clonotype was seen a few times. The chain carries TRBV7-6 and TRBJ1-4; TRBD1 is a possible D gene (5 bases). This CDR3 has 14 residues. Looked up from germline, CDR1 is SGHVS and CDR2 is FNYEAQ. Trimming shortened V by 4 bases and J by 7 bases, and 13 bases separated the two germline ends. CDR3 region: CASSSSPGFEKLFF. CDR3 nucleotides: TGTGCCAGCAGCTCTTCGCCAGGGTTTGAAAAACTGTTTTTT. Full variable domain (missing parts from reference TRBV7-6 and TRBJ1-4): GAGVSQSPRYKVTKRGQDVALRCDPISGHVSLYWYRQALGQGPEFLTYFNYEAQQDKSGLPNDRFSAERPEGSISTLTIQRTEQRDSAMYRCASSSSPGFEKLFFGSGTQLSVL.